This T cell receptor (beta chain) was sequenced during a study of cytomegalovirus exposure and HLA in healthy donors. This clone was seen more than once but under ten times. Antigen unknown. The sample carries other DNA sequences with the same CDR3. The primer mix had 60 Vbeta and 13 Jbeta primers. The data were produced by immunoSEQ multiplex PCR, yet TCRdb's version contains in-frame clones alone and is incomplete. The table includes around 140,000 clones, about 74% detected once. The study, taken as a whole, reports: Donors belonging to an Asian-associated ancestry cluster reportedly showed fewer N-insertions in productive TCRs than the 666-donor mean, according to what a later analysis found. Later work showed greater clonal expansion in HLA-associated TCR beta chains than in equally common others.

V gave up 2 bases and J gave up 5 bases, with 6 bases separating them. The CDR3 has 12 residues. In germline, CDR1 is MNHNS, CDR2 SASEGT. This TCR was sampled from a woman aged 60-75 years in good health and CMV-seronegative. The V gene is TRBV6-1, the J gene TRBJ1-1; D unresolved. The sample consisted of PBMCs. This CDR3 reads CASSESLTEAFF. The CDR3, as DNA: TGTGCCAGCAGTGAATCTTTAACTGAAGCTTTCTTT.